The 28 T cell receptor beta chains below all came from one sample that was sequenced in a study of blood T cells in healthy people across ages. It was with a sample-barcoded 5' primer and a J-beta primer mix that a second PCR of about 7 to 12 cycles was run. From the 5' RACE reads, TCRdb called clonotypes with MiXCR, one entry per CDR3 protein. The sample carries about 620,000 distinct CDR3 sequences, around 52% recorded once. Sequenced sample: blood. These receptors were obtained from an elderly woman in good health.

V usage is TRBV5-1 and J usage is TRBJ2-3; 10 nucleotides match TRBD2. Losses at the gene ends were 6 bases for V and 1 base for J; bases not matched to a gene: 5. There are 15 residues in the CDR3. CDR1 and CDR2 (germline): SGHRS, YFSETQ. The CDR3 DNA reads TGCGCCAGCACCGGAGGGACTAGCGGCACAGATACGCAGTATTTT. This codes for CASTGGTSGTDTQYF.

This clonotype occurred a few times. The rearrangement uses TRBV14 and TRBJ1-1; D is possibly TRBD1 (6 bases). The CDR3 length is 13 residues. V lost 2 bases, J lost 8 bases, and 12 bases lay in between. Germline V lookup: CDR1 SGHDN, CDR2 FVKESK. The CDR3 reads CASSQWGGGEAFF. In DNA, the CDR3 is TGTGCCAGCAGCCAATGGGGGGGGGGCGAAGCTTTCTTT.

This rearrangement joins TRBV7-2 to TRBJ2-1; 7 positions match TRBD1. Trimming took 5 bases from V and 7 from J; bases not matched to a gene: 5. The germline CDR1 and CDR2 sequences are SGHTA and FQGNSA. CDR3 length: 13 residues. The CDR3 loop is CASSARQGNEQFF. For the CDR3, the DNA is TGTGCCAGCAGCGCCCGACAGGGTAATGAGCAGTTCTTC.

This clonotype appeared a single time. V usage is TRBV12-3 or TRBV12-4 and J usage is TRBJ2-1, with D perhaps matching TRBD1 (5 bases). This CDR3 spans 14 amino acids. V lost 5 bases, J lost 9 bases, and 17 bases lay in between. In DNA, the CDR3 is TGTGCCAGCAGTAAAACCCAGGGTCCTGGTGAGCAGTTCTTC. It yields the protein CASSKTQGPGEQFF.

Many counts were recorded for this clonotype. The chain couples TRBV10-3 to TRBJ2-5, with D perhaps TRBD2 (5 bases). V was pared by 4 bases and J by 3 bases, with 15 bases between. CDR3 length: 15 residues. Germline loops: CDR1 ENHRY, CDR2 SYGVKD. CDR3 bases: TGTGCCATCAGTGGCTCGGAGGTGGGGAAAGAGACCCAGTACTTC. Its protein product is CAISGSEVGKETQYF.

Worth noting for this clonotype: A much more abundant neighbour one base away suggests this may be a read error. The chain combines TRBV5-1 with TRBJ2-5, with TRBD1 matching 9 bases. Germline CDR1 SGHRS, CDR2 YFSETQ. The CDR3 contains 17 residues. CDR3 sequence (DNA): TGCGCCAACAGCTTGGCAGGGACAGGGAGTGGACAAGAGACCCAGTACTTC. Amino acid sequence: CANSLAGTGSGQETQYF.

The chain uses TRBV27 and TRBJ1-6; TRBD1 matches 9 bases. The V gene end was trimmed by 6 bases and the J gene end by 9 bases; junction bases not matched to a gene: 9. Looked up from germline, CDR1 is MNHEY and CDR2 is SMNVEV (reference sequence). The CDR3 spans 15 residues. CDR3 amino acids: CASSSKQGAISPLHF. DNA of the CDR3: TGTGCCAGCAGCTCCAAACAGGGGGCCATTTCACCCCTCCACTTT.

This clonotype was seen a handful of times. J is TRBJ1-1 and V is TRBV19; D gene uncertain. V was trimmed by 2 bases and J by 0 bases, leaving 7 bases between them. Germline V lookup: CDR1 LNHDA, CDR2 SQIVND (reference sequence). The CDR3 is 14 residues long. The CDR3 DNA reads TGTGCCAGTAGTATAACACCCATGAACACTGAAGCTTTCTTT. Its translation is CASSITPMNTEAFF.

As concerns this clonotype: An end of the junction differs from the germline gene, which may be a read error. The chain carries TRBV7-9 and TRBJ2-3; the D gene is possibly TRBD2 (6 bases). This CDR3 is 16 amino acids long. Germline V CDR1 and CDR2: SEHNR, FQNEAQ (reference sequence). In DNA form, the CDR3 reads TGTGCCAGCACCGGGACTGGCGGATCTAGCACGGATACGCAGTATTTT. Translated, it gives CASTGTGGSSTDTQYF.

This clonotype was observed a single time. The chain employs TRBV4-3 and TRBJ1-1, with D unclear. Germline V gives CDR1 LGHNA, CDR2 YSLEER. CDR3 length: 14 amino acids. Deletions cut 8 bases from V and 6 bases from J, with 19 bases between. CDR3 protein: CASRKEGRAPEAFF. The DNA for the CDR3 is TGCGCCAGCCGGAAGGAGGGAAGAGCCCCTGAAGCTTTCTTT.

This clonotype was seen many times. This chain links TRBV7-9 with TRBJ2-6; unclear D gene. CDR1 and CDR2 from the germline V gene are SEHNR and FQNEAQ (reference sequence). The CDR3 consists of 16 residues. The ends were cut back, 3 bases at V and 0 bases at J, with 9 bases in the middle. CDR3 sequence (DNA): TGTGCCAGCAGCTTTAGCAGAAGCTCTGGGGCCAACGTCCTGACTTTC. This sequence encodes CASSFSRSSGANVLTF.

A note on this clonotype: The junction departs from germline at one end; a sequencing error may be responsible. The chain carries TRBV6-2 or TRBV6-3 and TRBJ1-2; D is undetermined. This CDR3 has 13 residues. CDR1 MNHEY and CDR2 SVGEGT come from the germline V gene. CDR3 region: CASSYPNNYDYTF. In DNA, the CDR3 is TGTGCCAGCAGTTACCCGAATAACTATGACTACACCTTC.

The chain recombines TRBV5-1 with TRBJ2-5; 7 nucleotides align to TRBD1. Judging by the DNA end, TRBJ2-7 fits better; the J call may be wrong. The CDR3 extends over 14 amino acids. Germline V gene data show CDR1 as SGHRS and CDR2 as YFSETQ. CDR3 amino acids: CASSVQSGGYEQYF. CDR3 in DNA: TGCGCCAGCAGCGTCCAGTCAGGGGGTTACGAGCAGTACTTC.

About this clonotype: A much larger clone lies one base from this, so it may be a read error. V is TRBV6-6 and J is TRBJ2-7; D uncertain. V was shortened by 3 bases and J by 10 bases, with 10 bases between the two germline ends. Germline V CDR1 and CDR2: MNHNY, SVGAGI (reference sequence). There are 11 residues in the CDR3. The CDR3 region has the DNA TGTGCCAGCAGTTATCAGGTATTCCAGTACTTC. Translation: CASSYQVFQYF.

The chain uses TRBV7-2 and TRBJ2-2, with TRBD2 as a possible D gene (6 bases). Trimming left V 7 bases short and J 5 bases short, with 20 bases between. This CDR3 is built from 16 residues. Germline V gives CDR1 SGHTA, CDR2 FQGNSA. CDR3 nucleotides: TGTGCCAGCACCGCGTCCCCGGGACTTATAACCGGGGAGCTGTTTTTT. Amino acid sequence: CASTASPGLITGELFF.

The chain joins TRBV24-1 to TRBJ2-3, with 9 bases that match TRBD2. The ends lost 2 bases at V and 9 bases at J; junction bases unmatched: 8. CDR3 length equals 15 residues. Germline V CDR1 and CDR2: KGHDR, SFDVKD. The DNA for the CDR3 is TGTGCCACCAGTGATTCAACCGGGACTAGCTTGACGCAGTATTTT. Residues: CATSDSTGTSLTQYF.

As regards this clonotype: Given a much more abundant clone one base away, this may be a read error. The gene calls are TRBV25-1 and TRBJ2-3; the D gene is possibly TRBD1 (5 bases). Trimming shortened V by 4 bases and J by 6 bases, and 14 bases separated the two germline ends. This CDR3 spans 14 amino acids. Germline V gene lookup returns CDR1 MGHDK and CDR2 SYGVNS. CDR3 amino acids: CASSGAGSVDTQYF. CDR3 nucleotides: TGTGCCAGCAGTGGGGCAGGGTCGGTCGATACGCAGTATTTT.

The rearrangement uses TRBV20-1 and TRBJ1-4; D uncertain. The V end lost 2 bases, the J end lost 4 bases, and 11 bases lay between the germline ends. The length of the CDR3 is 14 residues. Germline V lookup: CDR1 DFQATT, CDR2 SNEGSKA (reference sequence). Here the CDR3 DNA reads TGCAGTGCTAGAATGGCAGCAAATAATGAAAAACTGTTTTTT. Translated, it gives CSARMAANNEKLFF.

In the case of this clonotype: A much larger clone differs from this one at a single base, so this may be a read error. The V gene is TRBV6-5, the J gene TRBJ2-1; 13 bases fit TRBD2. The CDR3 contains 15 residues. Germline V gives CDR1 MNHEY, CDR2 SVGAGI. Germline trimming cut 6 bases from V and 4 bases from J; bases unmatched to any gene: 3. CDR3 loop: CASSWTSGGYNEQFF. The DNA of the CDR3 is TGTGCCAGCAGCTGGACTAGCGGGGGATACAATGAGCAGTTCTTC.

The chain's CDR3 is CASSSGTGGPGELFF. The DNA for the CDR3 is TGTGCCAGCAGTTCCGGGACAGGGGGTCCCGGGGAGCTGTTTTTT. The chain joins TRBV12-3 or TRBV12-4 to TRBJ2-2; 11 bases line up with TRBD1. The CDR3 consists of 15 residues. V was clipped by 4 bases and J by 6 bases; unmatched bases: 4.

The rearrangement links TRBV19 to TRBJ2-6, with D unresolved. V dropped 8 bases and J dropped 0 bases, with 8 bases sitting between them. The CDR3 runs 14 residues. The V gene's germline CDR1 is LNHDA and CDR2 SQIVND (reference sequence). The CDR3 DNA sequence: TGTGCCAGTGCCCTCGGCTCTGGGGCCAACGTCCTGACTTTC. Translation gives CASALGSGANVLTF. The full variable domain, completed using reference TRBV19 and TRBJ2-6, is DGGITQSPKYLFRKEGQNVTLSCEQNLNHDAMYWYRQDPGQGLRLIYYSQIVNDFQKGDIAEGYSVSREKKESFPLTVTSAQKNPTAFYLCASALGSGANVLTFGAGSRLTVL.

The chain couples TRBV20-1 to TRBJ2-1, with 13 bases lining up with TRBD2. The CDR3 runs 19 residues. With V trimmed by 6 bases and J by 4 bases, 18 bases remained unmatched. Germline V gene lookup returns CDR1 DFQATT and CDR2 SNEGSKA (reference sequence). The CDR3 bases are TGCAGTGCCACTGGACTAGCGGGGGCCCGCCCCCCCCTATACAATGAGCAGTTCTTC. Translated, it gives CSATGLAGARPPLYNEQFF.

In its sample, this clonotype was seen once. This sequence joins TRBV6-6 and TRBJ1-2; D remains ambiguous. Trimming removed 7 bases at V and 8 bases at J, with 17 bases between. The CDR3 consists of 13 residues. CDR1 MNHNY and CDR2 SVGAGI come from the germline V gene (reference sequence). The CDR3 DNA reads TGTGCCAGCACCTATCCGGCTTCAGAGGGCTACACCTTC. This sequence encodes CASTYPASEGYTF.

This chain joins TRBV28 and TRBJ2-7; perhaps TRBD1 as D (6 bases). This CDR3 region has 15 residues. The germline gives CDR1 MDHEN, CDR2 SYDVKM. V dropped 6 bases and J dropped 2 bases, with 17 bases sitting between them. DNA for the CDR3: TGTGCCAGCAGCCCAAAGGACAGAGCCCCCTACGAGCAGTACTTC. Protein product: CASSPKDRAPYEQYF.

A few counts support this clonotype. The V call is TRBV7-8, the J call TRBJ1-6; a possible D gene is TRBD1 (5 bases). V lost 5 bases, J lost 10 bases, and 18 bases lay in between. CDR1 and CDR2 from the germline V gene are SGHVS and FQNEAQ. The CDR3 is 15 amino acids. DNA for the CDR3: TGTGCCAGCAGCCCCCTTGAAGGGGTCGGATCACCCCTCCACTTT. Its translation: CASSPLEGVGSPLHF.

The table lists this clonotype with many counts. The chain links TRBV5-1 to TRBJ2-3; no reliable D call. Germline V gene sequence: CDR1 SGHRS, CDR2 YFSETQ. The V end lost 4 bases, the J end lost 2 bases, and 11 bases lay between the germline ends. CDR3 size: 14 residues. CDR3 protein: CASSPDHYTDTQYF. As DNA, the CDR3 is TGCGCCAGCAGCCCTGACCATTACACAGATACGCAGTATTTT.

CDR3 loop: CASTHSRGRSGYNEQFF. Written as DNA, the CDR3 is TGTGCCAGCACCCACTCGAGGGGTCGGAGCGGATACAATGAGCAGTTCTTC. The chain joins TRBV7-2 to TRBJ2-1, with D possibly called TRBD1 or TRBD2 (5 bases each). This CDR3 is built from 17 residues. Germline V CDR1 and CDR2: SGHTA, FQGNSA. V was clipped by 7 bases and J by 4 bases, with 23 bases between them.

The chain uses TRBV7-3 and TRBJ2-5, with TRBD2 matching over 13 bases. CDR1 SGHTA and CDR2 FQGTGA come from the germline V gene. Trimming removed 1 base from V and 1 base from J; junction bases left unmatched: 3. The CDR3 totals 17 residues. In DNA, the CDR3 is TGTGCCAGCAGCTTAATGGGACTAGCGGGGACCCAAGAGACCCAGTACTTC. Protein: CASSLMGLAGTQETQYF.